Presented here are 8 T cell receptor beta chains from one specimen sequenced in a study of liver allograft versus peripheral blood T cells. For the study at large: Comparisons were made between T cell receptor repertoires found in transplanted livers and those circulating in recipients' peripheral blood.

MiXCR, run by TCRdb on the reads, gives a single entry per CDR3 protein. The sample has over 10,000 distinct CDR3 sequences; 25% to 30% are singletons. The receptors shown here come from a human patient who had a liver transplant. Part of the T cells may come from the graft donor.

The V gene is TRBV5-4, the J gene TRBJ2-3; possibly TRBD2 for D (6 bases). The ends were cut back, 2 bases at V and 2 bases at J, with 21 bases in the middle. The CDR3 extends over 18 amino acids. Germline assignment: CDR1 SGHNT and CDR2 YYREEE (reference sequence). The DNA of the CDR3 is TGTGCCAGCAGCTTTCCTCGAGGAGGGGTTGACCTCACAGATACGCAGTATTTT. Encoded protein: CASSFPRGGVDLTDTQYF.

This clonotype was counted at least ten times. This chain uses TRBV7-9 with TRBJ1-2; TRBD1 might be the D (5 bases). V lost 5 bases, J lost 4 bases, and 17 bases lay in between. The CDR3 length is 15 residues. Germline assignment: CDR1 SEHNR and CDR2 FQNEAQ (reference sequence). In DNA, the CDR3 is TGTGCCAGCAGCAATTGGGACGGAGCCAGCTATGGCTACACCTTC. This translates into CASSNWDGASYGYTF. Complete variable domain (other parts from reference TRBV7-9 and TRBJ1-2): DTGVSQNPRHKITKRGQNVTFRCDPISEHNRLYWYRQTLGQGPEFLTYFQNEAQLEKSRLLSDRFSAERPKGSFSTLEIQRTEQGDSAMYLCASSNWDGASYGYTFGSGTRLTVV.

By share, this clonotype ranks as medium-sized. The chain recombines TRBV6-1 with TRBJ1-2; 12 bases match TRBD1. With 5 bases clipped from V and 0 bases from J, the junction kept 7 bases outside the gene matches. Germline V lookup: CDR1 MNHNS, CDR2 SASEGT. The CDR3 loop spans 17 amino acids. The CDR3 protein is CASSSGTGGAANYGYTF. Here the CDR3 DNA reads TGTGCCAGCAGTTCCGGGACAGGGGGCGCAGCTAACTATGGCTACACCTTC.

This clonotype was seen only a few times. The genes are TRBV19 and TRBJ1-5, with D possibly TRBD1 on 5 matching bases. In germline, CDR1 is LNHDA, CDR2 SQIVND (reference sequence). The CDR3 contains 15 residues. Deletions cut 3 bases from V and 3 bases from J, with 12 bases between. The CDR3 coding sequence is TGTGCCAGTAGTATGGACCAGGGTTACAATCAGCCCCAGCATTTT. Protein product: CASSMDQGYNQPQHF.

This clonotype was detected only once. The chain has TRBV20-1 and TRBJ2-5; D call uncertain. This CDR3 has 12 amino acids. The germline CDR1 and CDR2 sequences are DFQATT and SNEGSKA (reference sequence). Trimming stripped 6 bases from V and 4 bases from J, with 12 bases between. The CDR3 here is CSAIEALETQYF. The CDR3 DNA is TGCAGTGCGATCGAGGCCTTAGAGACCCAGTACTTC.

The chain has TRBV7-9 and TRBJ2-7; 7 nucleotides agree with TRBD1. The CDR3 is made up of 15 amino acids. Germline CDR1 and CDR2: SEHNR and FQNEAQ (reference sequence). The junction had 7 bases not matched to a gene; V was cut back by 5 bases and J by 0 bases. In DNA, the CDR3 is TGTGCCAGCAGCACACAGGGGAGAAGCTCCTACGAGCAGTACTTC. Amino acids: CASSTQGRSSYEQYF.

The gene calls are TRBV5-6 and TRBJ2-3, with unresolved D. Germline V gene lookup returns CDR1 SGHDT and CDR2 YYEEEE. V shed 4 bases and J shed 2 bases, with 11 bases lying between them. The CDR3 sequence is 14 residues long. This chain's CDR3 is CASSTVTLTDTQYF. The CDR3 region has the DNA TGTGCCAGCAGCACCGTGACCCTCACAGATACGCAGTATTTT.

This clonotype ranks as medium-sized (0.01 to 0.1%). V gene TRBV6-1 combines with J gene TRBJ1-5; D is possibly TRBD1 (5 bases). The ends were cut back, 3 bases at V and 5 bases at J, with 17 bases in the middle. The CDR3 runs 16 residues. Looked up from germline, CDR1 is MNHNS and CDR2 is SASEGT. This CDR3 reads CASSELPTLGDQPQHF. CDR3 nucleotides: TGTGCCAGCAGTGAGCTACCCACGCTGGGGGATCAGCCCCAGCATTTT.